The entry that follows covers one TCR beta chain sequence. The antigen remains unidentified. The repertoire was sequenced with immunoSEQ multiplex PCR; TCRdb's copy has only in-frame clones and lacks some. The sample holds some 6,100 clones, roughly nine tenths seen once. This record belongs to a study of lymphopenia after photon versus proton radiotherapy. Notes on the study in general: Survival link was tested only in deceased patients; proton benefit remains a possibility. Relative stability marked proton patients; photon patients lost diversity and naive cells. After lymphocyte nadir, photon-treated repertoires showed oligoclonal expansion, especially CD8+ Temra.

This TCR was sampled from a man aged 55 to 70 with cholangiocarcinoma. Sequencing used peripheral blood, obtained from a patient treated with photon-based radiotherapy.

For the CDR3, the DNA is TGTGCCAGCAGCTTAGAACCGGGGAGCTCCTACAATGAGCAGTTCTTC. This translates into CASSLEPGSSYNEQFF. This sequence joins TRBV13 and TRBJ2-1, with a tentative D call TRBD2 (5 bases). Trimming took off 1 base at V and 0 bases at J, with 10 bases between the two ends. The germline V gene encodes CDR1 PRHDT and CDR2 FYEKMQ (reference sequence). The CDR3 length is 16 residues.